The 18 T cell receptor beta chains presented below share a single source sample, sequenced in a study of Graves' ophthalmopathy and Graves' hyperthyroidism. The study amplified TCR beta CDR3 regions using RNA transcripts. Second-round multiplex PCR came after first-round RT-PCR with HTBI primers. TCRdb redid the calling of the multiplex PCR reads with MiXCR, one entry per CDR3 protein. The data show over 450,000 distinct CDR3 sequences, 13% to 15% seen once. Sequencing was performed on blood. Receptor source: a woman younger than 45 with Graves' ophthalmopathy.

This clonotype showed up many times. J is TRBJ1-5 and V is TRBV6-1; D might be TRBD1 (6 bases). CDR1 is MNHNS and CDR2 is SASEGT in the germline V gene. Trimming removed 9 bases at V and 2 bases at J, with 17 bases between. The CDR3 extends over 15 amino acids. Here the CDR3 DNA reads TGTGCCAGTGGGGGGGGGGGCGTTGGCAATCAGCCCCAGCATTTT. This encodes CASGGGGVGNQPQHF.

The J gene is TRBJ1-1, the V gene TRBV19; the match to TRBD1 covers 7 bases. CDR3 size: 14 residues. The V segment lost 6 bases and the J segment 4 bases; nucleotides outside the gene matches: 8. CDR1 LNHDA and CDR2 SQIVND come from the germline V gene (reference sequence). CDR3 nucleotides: TGTGCCAGTAGCTACGACAGGGACGGCACTGAAGCTTTCTTT. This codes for CASSYDRDGTEAFF.

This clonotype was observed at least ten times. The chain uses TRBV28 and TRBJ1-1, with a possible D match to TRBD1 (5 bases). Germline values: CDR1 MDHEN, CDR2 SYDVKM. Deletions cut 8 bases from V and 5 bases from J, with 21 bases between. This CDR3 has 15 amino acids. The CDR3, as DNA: TGTGCCAGCGGACCCTCAGGGACCGGGGGGACTGAAGCTTTCTTT. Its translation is CASGPSGTGGTEAFF.

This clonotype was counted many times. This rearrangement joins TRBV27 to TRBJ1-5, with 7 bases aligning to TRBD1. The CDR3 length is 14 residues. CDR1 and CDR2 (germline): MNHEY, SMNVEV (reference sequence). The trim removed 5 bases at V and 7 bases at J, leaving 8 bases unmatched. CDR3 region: CASSVDRAGQPQHF. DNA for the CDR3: TGTGCCAGCAGTGTAGACAGGGCAGGGCAGCCCCAGCATTTT.

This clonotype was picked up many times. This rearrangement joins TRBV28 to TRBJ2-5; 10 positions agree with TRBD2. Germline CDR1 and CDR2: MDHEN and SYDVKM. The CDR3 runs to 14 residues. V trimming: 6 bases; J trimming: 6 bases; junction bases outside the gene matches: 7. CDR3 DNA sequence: TGTGCCAGCAGCCAAGCGGGGGGGCCTAAGACCCAGTACTTC. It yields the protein CASSQAGGPKTQYF.

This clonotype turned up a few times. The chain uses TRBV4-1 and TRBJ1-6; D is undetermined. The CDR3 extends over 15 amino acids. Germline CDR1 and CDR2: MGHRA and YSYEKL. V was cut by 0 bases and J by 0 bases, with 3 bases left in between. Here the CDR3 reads CASSQDPSYNSPLHF. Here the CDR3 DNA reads TGCGCCAGCAGCCAAGACCCCTCCTATAATTCACCCCTCCACTTT.

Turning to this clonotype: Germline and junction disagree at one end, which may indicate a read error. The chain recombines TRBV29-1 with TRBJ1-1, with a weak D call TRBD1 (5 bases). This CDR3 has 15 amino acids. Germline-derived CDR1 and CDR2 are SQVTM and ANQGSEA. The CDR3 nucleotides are TGCAGCGTTGATATGGGACGCAGAGGCTACACTGAATCTTTCTTT. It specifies CSVDMGRRGYTESFF.

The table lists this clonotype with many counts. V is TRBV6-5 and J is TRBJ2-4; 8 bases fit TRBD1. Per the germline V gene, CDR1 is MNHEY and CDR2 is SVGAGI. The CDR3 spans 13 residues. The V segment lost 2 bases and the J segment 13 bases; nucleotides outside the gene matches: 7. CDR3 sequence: CASSYTGDRPQYF. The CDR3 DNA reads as TGTGCCAGCAGTTACACGGGGGACAGGCCCCAGTACTTC.

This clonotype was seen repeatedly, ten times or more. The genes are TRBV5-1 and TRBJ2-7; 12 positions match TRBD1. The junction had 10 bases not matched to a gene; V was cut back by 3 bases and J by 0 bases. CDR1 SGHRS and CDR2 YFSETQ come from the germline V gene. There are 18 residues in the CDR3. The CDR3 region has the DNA TGCGCCAGCAGCTCTACCGGGACAGGGGGCGGAGTCTCCTACGAGCAGTACTTC. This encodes CASSSTGTGGGVSYEQYF.

In DNA form, the CDR3 reads TGCGCCAGCAGCTTGGAAACTAGTGCCAAAAACATTCAGTACTTC. Amino acid sequence: CASSLETSAKNIQYF. This chain joins TRBV5-1 and TRBJ2-4, with a weak D call TRBD2 (5 bases). Trimming removed 0 bases at V and 1 base at J, with 8 bases between. CDR1 SGHRS and CDR2 YFSETQ come from the germline V gene. This CDR3 region has 15 residues.

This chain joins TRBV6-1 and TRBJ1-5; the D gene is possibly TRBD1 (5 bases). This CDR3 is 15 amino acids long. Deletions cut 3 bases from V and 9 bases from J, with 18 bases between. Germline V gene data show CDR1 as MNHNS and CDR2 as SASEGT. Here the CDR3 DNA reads TGTGCCAGCAGTGACACTACGCTGCAGAGGGGGCCCCAGCATTTT. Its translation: CASSDTTLQRGPQHF.

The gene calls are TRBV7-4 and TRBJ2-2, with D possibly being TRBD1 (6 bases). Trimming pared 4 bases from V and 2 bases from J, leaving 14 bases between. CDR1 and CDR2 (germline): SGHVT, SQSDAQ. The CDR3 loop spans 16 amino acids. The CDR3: CASSSRGYSNTGELFF. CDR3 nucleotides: TGTGCCAGCAGCTCCAGGGGATACTCTAACACCGGGGAGCTGTTTTTT.

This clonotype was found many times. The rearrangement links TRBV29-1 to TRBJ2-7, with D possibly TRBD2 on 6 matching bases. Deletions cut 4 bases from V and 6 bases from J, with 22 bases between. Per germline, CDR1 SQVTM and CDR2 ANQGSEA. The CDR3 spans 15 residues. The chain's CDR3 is CSVGTRTGVQGEQYF. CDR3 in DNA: TGCAGCGTTGGAACGAGAACGGGAGTACAAGGCGAGCAGTACTTC.

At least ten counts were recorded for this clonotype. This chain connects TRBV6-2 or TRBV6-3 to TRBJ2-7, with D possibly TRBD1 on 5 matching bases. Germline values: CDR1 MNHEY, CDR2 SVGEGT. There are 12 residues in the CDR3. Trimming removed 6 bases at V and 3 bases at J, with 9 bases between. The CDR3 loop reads CASRTELYEQYF. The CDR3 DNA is TGTGCCAGCAGGACAGAACTCTACGAGCAGTACTTC.

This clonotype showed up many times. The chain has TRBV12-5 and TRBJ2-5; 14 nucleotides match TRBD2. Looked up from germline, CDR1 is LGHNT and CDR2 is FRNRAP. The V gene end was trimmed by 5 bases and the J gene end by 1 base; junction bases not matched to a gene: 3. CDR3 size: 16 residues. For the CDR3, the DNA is TGTGCTAGTGGTCTGGGACTAGCGGGGGCCCAAGAGACCCAGTACTTC. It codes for CASGLGLAGAQETQYF. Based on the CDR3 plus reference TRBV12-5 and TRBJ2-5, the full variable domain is DARVTQTPRHKVTEMGQEVTMRCQPILGHNTVFWYRQTMMQGLELLAYFRNRAPLDDSGMPKDRFSAEMPDATLATLKIQPSEPRDSAVYFCASGLGLAGAQETQYFGPGTRLLVL.

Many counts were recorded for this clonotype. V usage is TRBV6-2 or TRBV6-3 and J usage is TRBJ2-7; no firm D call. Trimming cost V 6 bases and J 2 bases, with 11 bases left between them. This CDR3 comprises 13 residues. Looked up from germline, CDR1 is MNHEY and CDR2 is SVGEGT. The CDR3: CASRWVTTYEQYF. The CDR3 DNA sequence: TGTGCCAGCAGATGGGTGACAACCTACGAGCAGTACTTC.

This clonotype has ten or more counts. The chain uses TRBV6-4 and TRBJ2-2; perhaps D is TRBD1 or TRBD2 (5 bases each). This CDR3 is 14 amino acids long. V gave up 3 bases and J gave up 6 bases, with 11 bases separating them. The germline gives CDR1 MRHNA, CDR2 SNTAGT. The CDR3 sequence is CASSDSRDAGELFF. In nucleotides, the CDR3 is TGTGCCAGCAGTGATAGCAGGGACGCCGGGGAGCTGTTTTTT.

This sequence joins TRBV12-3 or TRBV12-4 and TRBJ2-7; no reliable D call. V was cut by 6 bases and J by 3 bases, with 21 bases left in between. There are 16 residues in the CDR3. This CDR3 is CASSNSLGFGLYEQYF. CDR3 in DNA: TGTGCCAGCAGCAATTCTCTCGGCTTTGGTCTCTACGAGCAGTACTTC.